This passage covers 10 T cell receptor beta chains from one sample sequenced in a study of T cells after yellow fever vaccination. Each CDR3 protein is one row after TCRdb ran MiXCR on the 5' RACE reads. The sample records a few hundred thousand distinct CDR3 sequences, roughly 7.5% being singletons. The material was PBMCs, obtained more than 40 days after the first yellow fever vaccination. All receptors come from a man younger than 30 who received the YFV17D yellow fever vaccine.

This clonotype was seen more than once but under ten times. This rearrangement joins TRBV7-9 to TRBJ2-1; D perhaps matches TRBD2 (7 bases). Deletions cut 5 bases from V and 7 bases from J, with 18 bases between. Germline V gene sequence: CDR1 SEHNR, CDR2 FQNEAQ (reference sequence). This CDR3 is 15 amino acids long. The CDR3 loop is CASSRGGASSNEQFF. The CDR3 DNA follows: TGTGCCAGCAGCAGGGGGGGGGCCAGTTCGAATGAGCAGTTCTTC. Complete variable domain (other parts from reference TRBV7-9 and TRBJ2-1): DTGVSQNPRHKITKRGQNVTFRCDPISEHNRLYWYRQTLGQGPEFLTYFQNEAQLEKSRLLSDRFSAERPKGSFSTLEIQRTEQGDSAMYLCASSRGGASSNEQFFGPGTRLTVL.

This clonotype has a handful of counts. The chain recombines TRBV5-4 with TRBJ2-5; D unclear. CDR1 is SGHNT, CDR2 YYREEE, per germline (reference sequence). V gave up 3 bases and J gave up 2 bases, with 11 bases separating them. This CDR3 contains 14 residues. CDR3 DNA sequence: TGTGCCAGCAGCTCATCTACCGTTCAAGAGACCCAGTACTTC. Its translation: CASSSSTVQETQYF.

Only a few counts were recorded for this clonotype. The V and J genes are TRBV9 and TRBJ2-5; 7 bases are a match to TRBD1. Germline values: CDR1 SGDLS, CDR2 YYNGEE. Losses at the gene ends were 0 bases for V and 4 bases for J; bases not matched to a gene: 3. This CDR3 comprises 14 residues. Here the CDR3 DNA reads TGTGCCAGCAGCGTAGGCCAGGGGGTAGAGACCCAGTACTTC. Protein sequence: CASSVGQGVETQYF.

This clonotype has only a few counts. The J gene is TRBJ1-1, the V gene TRBV5-1; the D is unclear. V was pared by 4 bases and J by 5 bases, with 18 bases between. From germline, CDR1 is SGHRS and CDR2 YFSETQ. The CDR3 runs to 15 residues. CDR3: CASSPGMTRWTEAFF. The CDR3 DNA reads TGCGCCAGCAGCCCCGGGATGACAAGATGGACTGAAGCTTTCTTT.

A few counts support this clonotype. This rearrangement joins TRBV6-5 to TRBJ2-7; the match to TRBD1 covers 7 bases. The CDR3 spans 14 residues. Germline V gene sequence: CDR1 MNHEY, CDR2 SVGAGI. V was pared by 2 bases and J by 4 bases, with 5 bases of the junction left unmatched. CDR3 sequence: CASSYRQGIYEQYF. In DNA, the CDR3 is TGTGCCAGCAGTTACCGACAGGGTATATACGAGCAGTACTTC.

This chain connects TRBV7-9 to TRBJ1-5; TRBD1 is a possible D gene (5 bases). Between the trimmed V and J ends, which lost 2 bases and 9 bases, there was a span of 17 bases. CDR1 SEHNR and CDR2 FQNEAQ come from the germline V gene (reference sequence). The CDR3 sequence is 15 residues long. CDR3 DNA sequence: TGTGCCAGCAGCTTATCGGGGACCCGGGGCGGGCCCCAGCATTTT. This encodes CASSLSGTRGGPQHF. The entire variable domain, with the rest obtained from reference TRBV7-9 and TRBJ1-5, is as follows: DTGVSQNPRHKITKRGQNVTFRCDPISEHNRLYWYRQTLGQGPEFLTYFQNEAQLEKSRLLSDRFSAERPKGSFSTLEIQRTEQGDSAMYLCASSLSGTRGGPQHFGDGTRLSIL.

The sample holds many counts of this clonotype. The rearrangement joins TRBV20-1 to TRBJ1-6; D is perhaps TRBD1 (5 bases). This CDR3 is built from 12 residues. V lost 1 base and J 9 bases, leaving 7 bases between the germline ends. CDR1 is DFQATT, CDR2 SNEGSKA, per germline (reference sequence). The CDR3, as DNA: TGCAGTGCTAGAGGCAGGGCTTCACCCCTCCACTTT. This gives the protein CSARGRASPLHF.

This clonotype was recorded many times. The CDR3 DNA is TGCAGCGTTGAAGAACCCCTGGACAGGGCGACCTACAATGAGCAGTTCTTC. It specifies CSVEEPLDRATYNEQFF. This chain uses TRBV29-1 with TRBJ2-1; 8 bases line up with TRBD1. V gave up 0 bases and J gave up 2 bases; unmatched junction bases: 9. The CDR3 length is 17 residues. Germline CDR1 SQVTM, CDR2 ANQGSEA.

Only a few counts were recorded for this clonotype. The CDR3 sequence: CASNRDRGGNYGYTF. In DNA, the CDR3 is TGTGCCAGCAACCGGGACAGGGGGGGAAACTATGGCTACACCTTC. The J gene is TRBJ1-2, the V gene TRBV7-2, with 11 bases matching TRBD1. Germline lookup yields CDR1 SGHTA and CDR2 FQGNSA. V gave up 7 bases and J gave up 2 bases; unmatched junction bases: 6. The CDR3 totals 15 residues.

This clonotype was seen a handful of times. V and J are TRBV12-3 or TRBV12-4 and TRBJ2-4; a possible D gene is TRBD1 (6 bases). Between the trimmed V and J ends, which lost 2 bases and 3 bases, there was a span of 8 bases. This CDR3 is built from 14 residues. The CDR3 bases are TGTGCCAGCAGTTTACGAGGGGGCAAAAACATTCAGTACTTC. The encoded protein is CASSLRGGKNIQYF.